This is a list of T cell receptor beta chains from one sample in a study of human T cells and chemical hapten exposure. TCRdb used MiXCR to reprocess the RACE reads, holding one entry per CDR3 protein. Here the sample spans approximately 90,000 distinct CDR3 sequences, 10% being singletons. The material sequenced was whole blood, taken in connection with sensitization to the hapten diphenylcyclopropenone (DPC). The source is a man in his forties or fifties with alopecia areata. Some clones in this sample may be carry-over from other donors' samples. Each CDR3 is given with its conserved first and last residue. Fields, in order: D gene, CDR3 length, clone size, J gene, V gene, CDR3 DNA, CDR3 protein. The D gene is left open where the match is weak. The size of a clone is reported for some rows only, either as once, few or many, or as a class for expanded clones.

D: NA
length: 15
size: few
J: TRBJ1-1
V: TRBV20-1
DNA: TGCAGTGCTAGAGTGCGGGGTTCTGGGAACACTGAAGCTTTCTTT
CDR3: CSARVRGSGNTEAFF

D: NA
length: 14
size: few
J: TRBJ1-2
V: TRBV12-3/TRBV12-4
DNA: TGTGCCAGCAGCTCCCAGGGAGGGTCGCATGGCTACACCTTC
CDR3: CASSSQGGSHGYTF

D: TRBD2
length: 17
size: many
J: TRBJ2-1
V: TRBV5-1
DNA: TGCGCCAGCAGCTATCAGGGAGGGGTATCCAGCTACAATGAGCAGTTCTTC
CDR3: CASSYQGGVSSYNEQFF

D: NA
length: 11
size: NA
J: TRBJ2-1
V: TRBV5-1
DNA: TGCGCCAGCCCAATGGGTTCTGAGCAGTTCTTC
CDR3: CASPMGSEQFF

D: TRBD2
length: 17
size: few
J: TRBJ2-4
V: TRBV7-2
DNA: TGTGCCAGCAGCTTAGTCGCTAGCGGGAGAGTTGTAAACATTCAGTACTTC
CDR3: CASSLVASGRVVNIQYF

D: NA
length: 19
size: NA
J: TRBJ2-2
V: TRBV14
DNA: TGTGCCAGCAGCCAAGATCTTGGCTCATTTGGAGGGGCCGCCGGGGAGCTGTTTTTT
CDR3: CASSQDLGSFGGAAGELFF

D: NA
length: 12
size: few
J: TRBJ2-7
V: TRBV7-9
DNA: TGTGCCAGCAGCGAGGGGACCTACGAGCAGTACTTC
CDR3: CASSEGTYEQYF

D: TRBD1
length: 13
size: few
J: TRBJ1-1
V: TRBV7-3
DNA: TGTGCCAGCACCGAAGACAGGGTCACTGAAGCTTTCTTT
CDR3: CASTEDRVTEAFF

D: TRBD2
length: 15
size: few
J: TRBJ2-7
V: TRBV19
DNA: TGTGCCAGTAGTCCCACTAGCGGGAGTTCCTACGAGCAGTACTTC
CDR3: CASSPTSGSSYEQYF

D: TRBD1
length: 13
size: NA
J: TRBJ2-5
V: TRBV12-3/TRBV12-4
DNA: TGTGCCAGCAGGGGGACAGGGGAAGAGACCCAGTACTTC
CDR3: CASRGTGEETQYF

D: NA
length: 15
size: NA
J: TRBJ2-7
V: TRBV29-1
DNA: TGCAGCGTTGAGGCCGGTGCTAGAGGTACCTACGAGCAGTACTTC
CDR3: CSVEAGARGTYEQYF

D: NA
length: 12
size: few
J: TRBJ2-1
V: TRBV6-2/TRBV6-3
DNA: TGTGCCAGCAGTGAATACCTCCCCGAGCAGTTCTTC
CDR3: CASSEYLPEQFF

D: NA
length: 15
size: few
J: TRBJ1-1
V: TRBV6-1
DNA: TGTGCCAGCAGTGAAAATTGGGGCGCGAACACTGAAGCTTTCTTT
CDR3: CASSENWGANTEAFF

D: NA
length: 13
size: few
J: TRBJ2-7
V: TRBV29-1
DNA: TGCAGCGGGGACTTTCCGAGCTCCTACGAGCAGTACTTC
CDR3: CSGDFPSSYEQYF

D: TRBD1
length: 16
size: few
J: TRBJ2-1
V: TRBV7-8
DNA: TGTGCCAGCAGCTTAGAGACAGGGGCGATCCCCAATGAGCAGTTCTTC
CDR3: CASSLETGAIPNEQFF

D: TRBD1
length: 15
size: few
J: TRBJ1-1
V: TRBV5-1
DNA: TGCGCCAGCAGCCTGACAGGGGATTCGTACACTGAAGCTTTCTTT
CDR3: CASSLTGDSYTEAFF

D: TRBD1
length: 14
size: few
J: TRBJ1-1
V: TRBV6-6
DNA: TGTGCCAGCAGTTCGGGACAGAGGGCCGGCGAAGCTTTCTTT
CDR3: CASSSGQRAGEAFF

D: NA
length: 16
size: NA
J: TRBJ1-3
V: TRBV21-1
DNA: TGTGCCAGCAGCCCGTCGACAGGATCCTCTGGAAACACCATATATTTT
CDR3: CASSPSTGSSGNTIYF

D: TRBD2
length: 14
size: NA
J: TRBJ2-5
V: TRBV20-1
DNA: TGCAGTGCAGCCACTAGCGGGAGTCTTGAGACCCAGTACTTC
CDR3: CSAATSGSLETQYF

D: NA
length: 14
size: few
J: TRBJ1-4
V: TRBV14
DNA: TGTGCCAGCAGCAGACCGCCACCTAATGAAAAACTGTTTTTT
CDR3: CASSRPPPNEKLFF

D: NA
length: 13
size: many
J: TRBJ1-2
V: TRBV5-6
DNA: TGTGCCAGCAGGGCGAGCCCTAACTATGGCTACACCTTC
CDR3: CASRASPNYGYTF

D: TRBD2
length: 16
size: NA
J: TRBJ2-1
V: TRBV28
DNA: TGTGCCAGCAGCCCACCACTAGCGGGAGCACTAAATGAGCAGTTCTTC
CDR3: CASSPPLAGALNEQFF

D: NA
length: 15
size: NA
J: TRBJ2-1
V: TRBV5-1
DNA: TGCGCCAGCAGCTACGGGTCATTCGTTCTTAATGAGCAGTTCTTC
CDR3: CASSYGSFVLNEQFF

D: TRBD2
length: 15
size: NA
J: TRBJ2-3
V: TRBV2
DNA: TGTGCCAGCGGAACTACTAGCGGGAGAACAGATACGCAGTATTTT
CDR3: CASGTTSGRTDTQYF

D: TRBD1
length: 14
size: many
J: TRBJ1-6
V: TRBV4-3
DNA: TGCGCCAGCGGCCGGGACAGGGGGTATTTACCCCTCCACTTT
CDR3: CASGRDRGYLPLHF

D: NA
length: 11
size: few
J: TRBJ2-7
V: TRBV28
DNA: TGTGCCAGCAGTTTTAAGTACGAGCAGTACTTC
CDR3: CASSFKYEQYF

D: NA
length: 16
size: few
J: TRBJ2-6
V: TRBV7-2
DNA: TGTGCCAGCAGCTTAGCTCTGGGCCCTGGGGCCAACGTCCTGACTTTC
CDR3: CASSLALGPGANVLTF

D: NA
length: 12
size: NA
J: TRBJ1-1
V: TRBV6-6
DNA: TGTGCCAGCAGGTCGCCAGTGGGGGAAGCTTTCTTT
CDR3: CASRSPVGEAFF